This T cell receptor (beta chain) was identified during a study of shared clonotypes between healthy human individuals. The sample holds one count of this clone. Authors' data handling: Filtering differed since immunoSEQ provided only junctions, with no quality scores. TCRdb's copy holds only in-frame clones and misses some; the assay was immunoSEQ multiplex PCR. That table gives V, J and clone size, and the DNA gave D and trimming. The profile shows some 1,600,000 clones, 95% to 99% of them singletons. This CDR3 has 13 amino acids. CDR1 is SQVTM, CDR2 ANQGSEA, per germline. V dropped 4 bases and J dropped 4 bases, with 13 bases sitting between them.

This chain connects TRBV29-1 to TRBJ1-2; D is undetermined. Material for sequencing was naive CD4+ T cells sorted from blood. Subset meaning: CD45RA+ positively selected. The TCR was taken from a man aged 30-40 years in good health. Here the CDR3 DNA reads TGCAGCGTTGTGCCGGGCAGCTCCTATGGCTACACCTTC. Its protein is CSVVPGSSYGYTF.